This TCR beta chain was observed in a study of blood T cells in healthy people across ages. Study-wide findings and caveats: The unknown donor CMV status may have confounded expanded clonotype changes.

They isolated at least 6 million PBMCs from each sample. Alongside a J-beta primer mix, a sample-barcoded 5' primer served in a second PCR lasting 7 to 11 cycles. Template switching added a 12-random-nucleotide identifier to every cDNA molecule. TCRdb itself ran the 5' RACE reads through MiXCR, one entry per CDR3 protein. The data show 1.5 million to 2 million distinct CDR3 sequences, roughly two fifths seen once. The germline CDR1 and CDR2 sequences are LGHNA and YNFKEQ. With 5 bases removed from V and 0 bases from J, the gap between germline ends came to 14 bases. The CDR3 is 16 amino acids. As for this clonotype: What it binds is unknown.

The sequence came from a human donor in good health. The V call is TRBV4-2, the J call TRBJ2-1, with D perhaps being TRBD1 or TRBD2 (5 bases each). Sequenced material: blood. CDR3 in amino acids: CASSSMGEISYNEQFF. The CDR3 coding sequence is TGTGCCAGCAGCTCAATGGGGGAGATCTCCTACAATGAGCAGTTCTTC.